This T cell receptor beta chain was retrieved from a study of response to subunit inactivated influenza vaccine. This clonotype was counted at least ten times. TCRdb re-analysed the RT-PCR reads in MiXCR, keeping a single row per CDR3 protein. The sample records hundreds of thousands of distinct CDR3 sequences, roughly 18% being singletons. Germline CDR1 MNHEY, CDR2 SVGAGI. This CDR3 contains 17 residues. Trimming took off 0 bases at V and 3 bases at J, with 18 bases between the two ends. The origin of this receptor is a man aged 45 to 65 who received an inactivated influenza vaccine. The chain has TRBV6-5 and TRBJ2-7; weak D call: TRBD1 (6 bases). The sample was PBMCs from blood, taken less than 6 days after vaccination. CDR3 loop: CASSYSHLAGQRYEQYF. The CDR3, as DNA: TGTGCCAGCAGTTACTCTCACCTCGCAGGACAGCGCTACGAGCAGTACTTC.